This T cell receptor beta chain was recorded in a study of shared clonotypes between healthy human individuals. TCRdb's copy holds only in-frame clones and misses some; the assay was immunoSEQ multiplex PCR. Among around 700,000 clones listed, 72% were seen once. The CDR3 is made up of 12 amino acids. Per germline, CDR1 SQVTM and CDR2 ANQGSEA. The ends lost 8 bases at V and 1 base at J; junction bases unmatched: 4. The source material was memory CD4+ T cells sorted from blood. Noted subset: CD45RA-negative fraction. The chain couples TRBV29-1 to TRBJ1-1; 7 positions agree with TRBD1. This TCR was sampled from a woman aged 25-40 years in good health. Here the CDR3 reads CSSRTGNTEAFF. As DNA, the CDR3 is TGCAGCTCACGGACAGGGAACACTGAAGCTTTCTTT.